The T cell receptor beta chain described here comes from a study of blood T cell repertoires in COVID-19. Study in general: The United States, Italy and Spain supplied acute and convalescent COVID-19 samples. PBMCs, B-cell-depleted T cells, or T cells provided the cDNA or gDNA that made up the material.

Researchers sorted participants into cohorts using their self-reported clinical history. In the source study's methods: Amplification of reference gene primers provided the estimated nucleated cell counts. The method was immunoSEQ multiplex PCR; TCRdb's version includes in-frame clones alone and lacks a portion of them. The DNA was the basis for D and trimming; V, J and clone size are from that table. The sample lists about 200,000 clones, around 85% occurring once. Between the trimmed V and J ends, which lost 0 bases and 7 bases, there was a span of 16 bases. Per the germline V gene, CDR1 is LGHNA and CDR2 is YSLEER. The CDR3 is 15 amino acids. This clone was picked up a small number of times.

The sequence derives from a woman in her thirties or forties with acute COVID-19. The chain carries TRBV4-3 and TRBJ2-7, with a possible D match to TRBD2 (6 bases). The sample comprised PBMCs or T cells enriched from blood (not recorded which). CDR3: CASSQEGLAGGEQYF. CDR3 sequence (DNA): TGCGCCAGCAGCCAAGAGGGACTCGCCGGAGGGGAGCAGTACTTC.